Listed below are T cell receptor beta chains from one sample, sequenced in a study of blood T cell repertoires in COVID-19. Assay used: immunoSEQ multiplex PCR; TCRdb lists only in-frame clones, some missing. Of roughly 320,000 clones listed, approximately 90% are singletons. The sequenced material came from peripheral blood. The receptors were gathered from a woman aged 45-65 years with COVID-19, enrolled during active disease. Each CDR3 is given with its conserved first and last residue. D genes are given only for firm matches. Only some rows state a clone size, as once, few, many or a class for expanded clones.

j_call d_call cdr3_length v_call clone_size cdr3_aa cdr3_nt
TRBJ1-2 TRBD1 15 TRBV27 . CASSLSDRGPYGYTF TGTGCCAGCAGTTTATCTGACAGGGGGCCTTATGGCTACACCTTC
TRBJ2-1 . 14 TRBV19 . CASSIGSLTNEQFF TGTGCCAGTAGTATCGGGAGCTTAACGAATGAGCAGTTCTTC
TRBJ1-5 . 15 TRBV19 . CASSVQGAAHQPQHF TGTGCCAGTAGTGTGCAGGGTGCTGCTCATCAGCCCCAGCATTTT
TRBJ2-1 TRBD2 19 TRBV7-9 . CASSPGWGLAGGPYNEQFF TGTGCCAGCAGCCCTGGTTGGGGACTAGCGGGAGGGCCCTACAATGAGCAGTTCTTC
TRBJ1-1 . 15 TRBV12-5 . CASGLVRDWNTEAFF TGTGCTAGTGGTTTGGTAAGGGACTGGAACACTGAAGCTTTCTTT
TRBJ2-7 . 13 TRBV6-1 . CASSETGPYEQYF TGTGCCAGCAGTGAAACAGGACCCTACGAGCAGTACTTC
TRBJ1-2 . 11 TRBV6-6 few CASGRVNGYTF TGTGCCAGCGGCAGGGTAAATGGCTACACCTTC
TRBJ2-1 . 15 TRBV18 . CASSPLIGSYNEQFF TGTGCCAGCTCACCACTCATCGGGAGCTACAATGAGCAGTTCTTC
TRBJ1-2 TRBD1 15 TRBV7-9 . CASSLDRGQGYGYTF TGTGCCAGCAGCTTAGACCGGGGACAGGGCTATGGCTACACCTTC
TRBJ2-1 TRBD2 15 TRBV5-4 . CASSPRGAGGGEQFF TGTGCCAGCAGCCCTAGGGGGGCGGGAGGAGGTGAGCAGTTCTTC
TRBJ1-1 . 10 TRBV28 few CASRATEAFF TGTGCCAGCAGGGCCACTGAAGCTTTCTTT
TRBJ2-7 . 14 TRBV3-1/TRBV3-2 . CASSLGITSYEQYF TGTGCCAGCAGCCTCGGGATTACCTCCTACGAGCAGTACTTC
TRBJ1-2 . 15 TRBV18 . CASSPNRDANYGYTF TGTGCCAGCTCACCCAACAGGGATGCTAACTATGGCTACACCTTC
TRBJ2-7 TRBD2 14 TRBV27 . CASSVAGGTYEQYF TGTGCCAGCAGTGTAGCGGGAGGAACCTACGAGCAGTACTTC
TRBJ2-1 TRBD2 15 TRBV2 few CASSSTSGSYNEQFF TGTGCCAGCAGTTCAACTAGCGGGAGCTACAATGAGCAGTTCTTC
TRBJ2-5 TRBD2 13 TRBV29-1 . CSVGLAVQETQYF TGCAGCGTTGGGCTAGCGGTACAAGAGACCCAGTACTTC
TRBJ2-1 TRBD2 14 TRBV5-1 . CASSGTSGRNEQFF TGCGCCAGCAGCGGTACTAGCGGGAGGAATGAGCAGTTCTTC
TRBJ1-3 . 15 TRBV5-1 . CASSLGPISGNTIYF TGCGCCAGCAGCTTGGGGCCCATCTCTGGAAACACCATATATTTT
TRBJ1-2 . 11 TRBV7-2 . CASSLYYGYTF TGTGCCAGCAGCTTATATTATGGCTACACCTTC
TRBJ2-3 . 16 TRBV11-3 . CASSLDRQSSTDTQYF TGTGCCAGCAGCTTAGACAGGCAGTCTAGCACAGATACGCAGTATTTT
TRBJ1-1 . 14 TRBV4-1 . CASSQTQMNTEAFF TGCGCCAGCAGCCAAACACAAATGAACACTGAAGCTTTCTTT
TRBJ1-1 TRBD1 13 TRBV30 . CAWSRTGGTEAFF TGTGCCTGGAGTAGGACAGGGGGGACTGAAGCTTTCTTT
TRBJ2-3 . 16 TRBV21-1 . CASPSKGRGGTDTQYF TGTGCCAGCCCCTCAAAGGGGCGCGGTGGCACAGATACGCAGTATTTT
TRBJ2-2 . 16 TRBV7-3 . CASSPFAGRYTGELFF TGTGCCAGCAGCCCGTTCGCGGGTAGATACACCGGGGAGCTGTTTTTT
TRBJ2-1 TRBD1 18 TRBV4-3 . CASSQDFPTGTGYNEQFF TGCGCCAGCAGCCAAGATTTCCCTACCGGGACAGGGTACAATGAGCAGTTCTTC
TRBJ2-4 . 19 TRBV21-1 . CASLQGLAGGLVGLNIQYF TGTGCCAGCCTCCAGGGACTAGCGGGAGGCCTTGTGGGTTTAAACATTCAGTACTTC
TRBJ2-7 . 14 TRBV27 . CASSSLTDGEEQYF TGTGCCAGCAGTTCCCTCACCGACGGAGAAGAGCAGTACTTC
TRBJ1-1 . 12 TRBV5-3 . CARSFELREAFF TGTGCCAGAAGCTTTGAACTCCGGGAAGCTTTCTTT
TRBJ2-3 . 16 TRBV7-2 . CASSLVLAASTDTQYF TGTGCCAGCAGCTTAGTTTTGGCGGCTAGCACAGATACGCAGTATTTT
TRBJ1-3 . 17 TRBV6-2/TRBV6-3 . CASSYSSGRVTGNTIYF TGTGCCAGCAGTTACTCGTCCGGGAGGGTGACGGGAAACACCATATATTTT
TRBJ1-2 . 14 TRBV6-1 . CASSDSDRLYGYTF TGTGCCAGCAGTGATTCAGACAGACTGTATGGCTACACCTTC
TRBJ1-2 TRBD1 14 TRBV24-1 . CATSDYDRDYGYTF TGTGCCACCAGTGATTACGACAGGGACTATGGCTACACCTTC
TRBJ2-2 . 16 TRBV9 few CASSVLGGAGTGELFF TGTGCCAGCAGCGTGTTAGGGGGGGCAGGCACCGGGGAGCTGTTTTTT
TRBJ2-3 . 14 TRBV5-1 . CASRLDRYTDTQYF TGCGCCAGCAGACTGGACAGATACACAGATACGCAGTATTTT
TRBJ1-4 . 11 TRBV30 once CASGRDEKLFF TGTGCCAGCGGACGAGATGAAAAACTGTTTTTT
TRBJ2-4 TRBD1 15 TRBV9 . CASSASTGNKNIQYF TGTGCCAGCAGCGCCTCGACAGGGAACAAAAACATTCAGTACTTC
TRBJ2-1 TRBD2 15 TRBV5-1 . CASSLVVSGNNEQFF TGCGCCAGCAGCTTGGTGGTTAGCGGGAACAATGAGCAGTTCTTC